This entry concerns a single T cell receptor (beta chain). What it recognizes is unknown. This sample stems from a study of T cells in Graves' hyperthyroidism and ophthalmopathy. Uncontrolled infection, other autoimmune disease, pregnancy or lactation disqualified patients from enrolment. Clinical symptoms, serum thyroxine and TRAb, thyroid ultrasound and orbital computed tomography together formed the diagnostic basis. Findings and caveats of the study: Blood samples included most of the expanded thyroid clonotypes exceeding 0.001.

Amplified regions were TCR beta CDR3 sequences from RNA transcripts. First-round RT-PCR of the TCR CDR3 relied on the HTBI primer set. TCRdb recomputed calls from the multiplex PCR reads with MiXCR, one row per CDR3 protein. The table lists some 600,000 distinct CDR3 sequences, around 42% of them singletons. Input material: peripheral blood or thyroid tissue (not recorded which). This TCR was sampled from a young woman with Graves' hyperthyroidism.

Here the CDR3 DNA reads TGTGCCAGCAGCGTCCCGGGGGCGCCCCAAGATACGCAGTATTTT. Translated, it gives CASSVPGAPQDTQYF. The rearrangement joins TRBV9 to TRBJ2-3, with D perhaps TRBD1 or TRBD2 (6 bases each). V gave up 2 bases and J gave up 5 bases, with 15 bases separating them. This CDR3 is 15 amino acids long. Germline values: CDR1 SGDLS, CDR2 YYNGEE.